The entry below gives a single TCR beta chain sequence along with its context. Antigen specificity is unknown. TCRdb's copy holds only in-frame clones and misses some; the assay was immunoSEQ multiplex PCR. Among over 60,000 clones, roughly 80% were seen once, and the ten largest hold 6.7%. This entry comes from a study of OX40 agonist ivuxolimab in advanced cancers. Whole-study findings and limits: On average, CD8+ T cells had more expanded clones than CD4+.

With 5 bases removed from V and 6 bases from J, the gap between germline ends came to 14 bases. The germline CDR1 and CDR2 sequences are MNHEY and SMNVEV (reference sequence). This CDR3 has 14 residues. The specimen was CD4+ or CD8+ T cells sorted from blood, collected in a trial of the OX40 agonist ivuxolimab. The rearrangement links TRBV27 to TRBJ2-1; D remains ambiguous. The receptor comes from an adult with an advanced solid tumor such as melanoma, head and neck, liver or kidney cancer. In DNA, the CDR3 is TGTGCCAGCAGTCCGACTTCTAGAGTCAATGAGCAGTTCTTC. This gives the protein CASSPTSRVNEQFF.